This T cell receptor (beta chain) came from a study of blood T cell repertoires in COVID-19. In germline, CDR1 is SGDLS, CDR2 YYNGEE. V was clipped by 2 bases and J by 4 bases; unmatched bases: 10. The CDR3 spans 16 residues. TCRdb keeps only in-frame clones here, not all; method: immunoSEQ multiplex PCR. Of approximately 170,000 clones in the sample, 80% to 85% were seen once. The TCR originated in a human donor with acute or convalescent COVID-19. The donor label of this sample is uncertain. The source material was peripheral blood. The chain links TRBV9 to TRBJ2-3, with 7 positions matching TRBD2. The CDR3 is CASSVWGRASSDTQYF. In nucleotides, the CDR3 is TGTGCCAGCAGCGTTTGGGGGAGGGCTTCGTCAGATACGCAGTATTTT.